This TCR beta chain originates from a study of cytomegalovirus exposure and HLA in healthy donors. About the study: Of the donors genotyped, several hundred in all, about 81% fell in the Caucasian-associated ancestry cluster. Study results and limitations: It was confirmed in vitro that a few of the CMV-associated chains were specific for CMV antigens. There were several of the most significant clusters that appeared linked to common viral pathogens in a later analysis. The investigators catalogued 150 to 200 TCR beta chains as cytomegalovirus-associated.

The CDR3 contains 15 residues. Trimming took 10 bases from V and 4 from J, leaving 19 bases between them. Per the germline V gene, CDR1 is SNHLY and CDR2 is FYNNEI. Notes on this clone: What it binds is not known.

Researchers ran the PCR with 60 Vbeta and 13 Jbeta primers. Only in-frame clones appear in the TCRdb table, and some are missing; sequencing was by immunoSEQ multiplex PCR. The table has 25,000 to 40,000 clones, 40% to 50% seen once. The TCR was taken from a woman in her fifties or sixties in good health and CMV-seronegative. Sequenced material: PBMCs. This sequence joins TRBV2 and TRBJ2-2; TRBD1 might be the D (5 bases). DNA for the CDR3: TGTGCCACCCCCCCCTCGGACACCGCCACCGGGGAGCTGTTTTTT. This codes for CATPPSDTATGELFF.